This T cell receptor beta chain is from a study of blood T cell repertoires in COVID-19. The wider study: Samples came from the United States, Italy and Spain, spanning acute and convalescent COVID-19. Sources were T cells, B-cell-depleted T cells, or PBMCs; the material itself was cDNA or gDNA.

Authors' processing steps: Amplified reference gene primers provided the basis for estimating nucleated cell counts. This table comes from immunoSEQ multiplex PCR, and its TCRdb copy is limited to in-frame clones, with some not included. V, J and clone size derive from that table, while D and trimming were established from the DNA sequence. The sample lists about 200,000 clones, about 90% seen once, with around 1.5% in the top ten. The germline V and J ends were trimmed by 3 bases and 1 base, with 8 bases remaining between them. This CDR3 spans 13 amino acids. The germline V gene encodes CDR1 DFQATT and CDR2 SNEGSKA (reference sequence).

The rearrangement links TRBV20-1 to TRBJ2-3; perhaps TRBD2 as D (6 bases). The clonotype comes from a man aged 18 to 29 with active or convalescent COVID-19. Sequenced: peripheral blood. The CDR3 sequence is CSASPGGTDTQYF. The CDR3, as DNA: TGCAGTGCTAGTCCGGGGGGCACAGATACGCAGTATTTT.